The 5 T cell receptor beta chains presented below share a single source sample, sequenced in a study of early T cells in non-severe SARS-CoV-2 infection. MiXCR, applied by TCRdb to the 5' RACE reads, yields one record per CDR3 protein. This table holds some 54,000 distinct CDR3 sequences, roughly a tenth found once. Sequencing was carried out using whole blood. The receptors originated from an adult who was a healthcare worker with PCR-confirmed SARS-CoV-2 infection or an uninfected control (not recorded which).

The sample holds many counts of this clonotype. The V gene is TRBV5-4, the J gene TRBJ2-1; 7 bases map to TRBD1. After removal of 5 bases from V and 3 bases from J, the junction contained 5 bases not matched to a gene. This CDR3 has 14 residues. Per the germline V gene, CDR1 is SGHNT and CDR2 is YYREEE (reference sequence). The CDR3 here is CASSTGQIYNEQFF. The CDR3 DNA reads TGTGCCAGCAGTACGGGACAGATCTACAATGAGCAGTTCTTC.

This clonotype has more than one count but fewer than ten. The V call is TRBV7-6, the J call TRBJ2-7; possible D gene TRBD1, 6 bases. Germline CDR1 SGHVS, CDR2 FNYEAQ. With 0 bases removed from V and 2 bases from J, the gap between germline ends came to 11 bases. This CDR3 spans 15 amino acids. The CDR3 here is CASSLALGQTYEQYF. The CDR3 nucleotides are TGTGCCAGCAGCTTAGCATTAGGACAGACCTACGAGCAGTACTTC.

In this sample, this clonotype turned up many times. J is TRBJ1-5 and V is TRBV5-6, with D possibly TRBD1 on 5 matching bases. Trimming shortened V by 4 bases and J by 6 bases, and 17 bases separated the two germline ends. Germline CDR1 reads SGHDT; CDR2 reads YYEEEE. The CDR3 sequence is 15 residues long. The CDR3 bases are TGTGCCAGCAGCCATCGGGACCGGTCGAGTCAGCCCCAGCATTTT. Its protein product is CASSHRDRSSQPQHF.

J is TRBJ2-3 and V is TRBV7-9; possible D gene TRBD1, 5 bases. The germline CDR1 and CDR2 sequences are SEHNR and FQNEAQ (reference sequence). V lost 11 bases and J 7 bases, leaving 25 bases between the germline ends. The CDR3 sequence is 15 residues long. The CDR3 bases are TGTGCCTCTCGGCAGGACAACGCTCGTCCAAATACGCAGTATTTT. This sequence encodes CASRQDNARPNTQYF.

The chain carries TRBV9 and TRBJ2-1; unclear D gene. Germline CDR1 and CDR2: SGDLS and YYNGEE. The germline V and J ends were trimmed by 3 bases and 4 bases, with 11 bases remaining between them. CDR3 length: 14 amino acids. The CDR3 spells CASSGNSNYNEQFF. As DNA, the CDR3 is TGTGCCAGCAGCGGAAATTCAAATTACAATGAGCAGTTCTTC.